Sequencing of this T cell receptor beta chain was carried out in a study of cytomegalovirus exposure and HLA in healthy donors. Study-wide context: Under 85% of several hundred genotyped donors fell in the Caucasian-associated ancestry cluster.

Looked up from germline, CDR1 is SEHNR and CDR2 is FQNEAQ (reference sequence). The CDR3 sequence is 12 residues long. Participants comprised healthy donors of bone marrow. The PCR was carried out with 60 Vbeta primers and 13 Jbeta primers. TCRdb keeps only in-frame clones here, not all; method: immunoSEQ multiplex PCR. The sample contains 160,000 or so clones, 79% of which appear only once. Concerning this clone: The antigen remains undetermined. One junction end disagrees with the germline gene, perhaps due to a read error.

General observations from the study: As was reported, the HLA-A and HLA-B alleles of most subjects were accurately predicted from TCR beta sequences.

This chain joins TRBV7-9 and TRBJ2-7; unclear D gene. Sequencing used PBMCs. The clonotype was recovered from a man aged 40-49 years in good health and CMV-seronegative. CDR3 protein: CSSSRLLYEQYF. The CDR3 coding sequence is TGTTCCAGCAGCCGTTTACTCTATGAGCAGTACTTC.